This TCR beta chain stems from a study of blood T cell repertoires in COVID-19. Authors' analysis steps: Reference gene primer amplification gave estimated nucleated cell counts. Profiling relied on immunoSEQ multiplex PCR, and the TCRdb table lists in-frame clones only, not all of them. V and J calls and clone size are those listed in that table; D and trimming were worked out from the DNA. The top ten clones hold approximately 10% of a sample with 65,000 to 90,000 clones, roughly 84% of them seen once. From germline, CDR1 is LGHDT and CDR2 YNNKEL (reference sequence). The CDR3 sequence is 14 residues long. Unmatched junction bases numbered 5, after V lost 3 bases and J lost 7 bases.

This sequence joins TRBV3-1 (or the pseudogene TRBV3-2) and TRBJ2-4; 8 positions agree with TRBD2. Sequences were obtained from peripheral blood. The sequence derives from a young woman with acute or convalescent COVID-19. The CDR3 nucleotides read TGTGCCAGCAGCCAGGGCCGGGGGGGGAACATTCAGTACTTC. This sequence encodes CASSQGRGGNIQYF.